Listed below are T cell receptor beta chains from one sample, sequenced in a study of beta chain features in type 1 diabetes. Some clones are missing from TCRdb's copy, which holds only in-frame ones; the method was immunoSEQ multiplex PCR. The table lists 600,000 or so clones, around 15% of them singletons, with nearly 0.04% in the top ten. Sequences were obtained from naive CD4+ T cells from blood. The source is a man aged 18 to 30 with type 1 diabetes. Both conserved end residues are part of each CDR3. Fields, in order: J gene, clone size, D gene, V gene, CDR3 DNA, CDR3 protein. A D gene is named only where the DNA matches it firmly. Only part of the rows carry a size: once, few, many, or a class if the clone is expanded.

>TRBJ2-1|few|TRBD2|TRBV9
TGTGCCAGCAGCGTAGCTAGCGGGGGCGATGAGCAGTTCTTC
CASSVASGGDEQFF
>TRBJ2-3|few|TRBD1|TRBV2
TGTGCCAGCAGTGCACAGGGGCGGGCCACAGATACGCAGTATTTT
CASSAQGRATDTQYF
>TRBJ2-1|-|TRBD2|TRBV30
TGTGCCTGGAGTAAGAGACTAGCGGAGAGATACAATGAGCAGTTCTTC
CAWSKRLAERYNEQFF
>TRBJ2-7|few|-|TRBV18
TGTGCCAGCTCACCAGGTCATGAGCAGTACTTC
CASSPGHEQYF
>TRBJ2-2|-|TRBD2|TRBV9
TGTGCCAGCAGCAGCGGACCGGGAGGAGCCGGGGAGCTGTTTTTT
CASSSGPGGAGELFF
>TRBJ1-2|-|-|TRBV18
TGTGCCAGCTCACCATGGGATGGCTACACCTTC
CASSPWDGYTF
>TRBJ2-1|few|-|TRBV4-2
TGTGCCAGCAGCCAAGAAAGACGTAATGAGCAGTTCTTC
CASSQERRNEQFF
>TRBJ2-5|-|-|TRBV30
TGTGCCTGGAGTGTACAGGTGGGAGAAGAGACCCAGTACTTC
CAWSVQVGEETQYF
>TRBJ1-2|few|-|TRBV19
TGTGCCAGTAGCACGTCGGACAGCTTCTATGGCTACACCTTC
CASSTSDSFYGYTF
>TRBJ2-7|few|TRBD1|TRBV30
TGTGCCTGGAGTGACGGCAGGGGGAAGCAGTACTTC
CAWSDGRGKQYF
>TRBJ2-3|few|-|TRBV19
TGTGCCAGTAGTCCCGATACGCAGGGCCCAGATACGCAGTATTTT
CASSPDTQGPDTQYF
>TRBJ1-2|-|-|TRBV7-2
TGTGCCAGCAGCTCGGTGAACTATGGCTACACCTTC
CASSSVNYGYTF
>TRBJ1-1|-|-|TRBV7-2
TGTGCCAGCAGCTCGGGGCACTACACTGAAGCTTTCTTT
CASSSGHYTEAFF
>TRBJ1-2|few|-|TRBV19
TGTGCCAGTAGTTCAGGCCACGCGAACTATGGCTACACCTTC
CASSSGHANYGYTF
>TRBJ2-7|few|-|TRBV14
TGTGCCAGCAGCCATACGGGCCTAACTTACGAGCAGTACTTC
CASSHTGLTYEQYF
>TRBJ2-5|few|-|TRBV7-9
TGTGCCAGCAGCCCCCTGCAGACCCAGTACTTC
CASSPLQTQYF
>TRBJ2-3|-|-|TRBV4-1
TGCGCCAGCAGCCAACGTTTGGGCACAGATACGCAGTATTTT
CASSQRLGTDTQYF
>TRBJ1-1|-|TRBD1|TRBV5-1
TGCGCCAGCAGCCCCGGACAGGGGAACACTGAAGCTTTCTTT
CASSPGQGNTEAFF
>TRBJ1-1|few|-|TRBV2
TGTGGCGACAAAGCAAGGGCTGACACTGAAGCTTTCTTT
CGDKARADTEAFF